This TCR beta chain was captured by sequencing in a study of blood T cell repertoires in COVID-19. Study overall: From the United States, Italy and Spain came samples of acute and convalescent COVID-19.

Method: immunoSEQ multiplex PCR; TCRdb's copy keeps in-frame clones and lacks some. Of around 75,000 clones in the sample, 88% were seen once. V shed 1 base and J 3 bases; nucleotides not matched to a gene: 5. This CDR3 region has 16 residues. The germline CDR1 and CDR2 sequences are SGHRS and YFSETQ. The rearrangement links TRBV5-1 to TRBJ2-2; 8 bases fit TRBD1. Sequencing input: peripheral blood. The sequence came from a human donor in a cohort sampled during active COVID-19. Here the CDR3 reads CASSLLSQGDTGELFF. CDR3 bases: TGCGCCAGCAGCTTGTTATCACAGGGGGACACCGGGGAGCTGTTTTTT. The full variable domain, in which reference TRBV5-1 and TRBJ2-2 provide the parts outside the CDR3, is KAGVTQTPRYLIKTRGQQVTLSCSPISGHRSVSWYQQTPGQGLQFLFEYFSETQRNKGNFPGRFSGRQFSNSRSEMNVSTLELGDSALYLCASSLLSQGDTGELFFGEGSRLTVL.